This T cell receptor beta chain was recorded in a study of cytomegalovirus exposure and HLA in healthy donors. Overall study context: Assignment to the Caucasian-associated ancestry cluster applied to more than 75% of the approximately 400 genotyped donors. General study results and limits: Researchers had no immune exposure information except CMV serostatus available.

Worth noting for this clone: The antigen remains undetermined.

Amplification used 60 Vbeta primers and 13 Jbeta primers. Original analysis: Among the unique TCR beta chains that a later analysis counted, about 84 million in all, 10 million to 14 million were shared. Here immunoSEQ multiplex PCR was the method, and the copy in TCRdb shows in-frame clones only, minus some. V and J calls and clone size come straight from that table; D and trimming were deduced from the DNA. The profile shows around 50,000 clones, roughly 80% of them singletons. CDR3 size: 15 residues. V was pared by 0 bases and J by 3 bases, with 6 bases of the junction left unmatched. Germline V CDR1 and CDR2: SGHRS, YFSETQ.

This sequence originates from a man between 40 and 49 years old in good health and CMV-seronegative. The chain recombines TRBV5-1 with TRBJ2-7; 7 bases map to TRBD1. Sequencing input: PBMCs. This CDR3 is CASSLAPGGFYEQYF. The CDR3 DNA reads as TGCGCCAGCAGCTTGGCGCCAGGGGGATTCTACGAGCAGTACTTC.